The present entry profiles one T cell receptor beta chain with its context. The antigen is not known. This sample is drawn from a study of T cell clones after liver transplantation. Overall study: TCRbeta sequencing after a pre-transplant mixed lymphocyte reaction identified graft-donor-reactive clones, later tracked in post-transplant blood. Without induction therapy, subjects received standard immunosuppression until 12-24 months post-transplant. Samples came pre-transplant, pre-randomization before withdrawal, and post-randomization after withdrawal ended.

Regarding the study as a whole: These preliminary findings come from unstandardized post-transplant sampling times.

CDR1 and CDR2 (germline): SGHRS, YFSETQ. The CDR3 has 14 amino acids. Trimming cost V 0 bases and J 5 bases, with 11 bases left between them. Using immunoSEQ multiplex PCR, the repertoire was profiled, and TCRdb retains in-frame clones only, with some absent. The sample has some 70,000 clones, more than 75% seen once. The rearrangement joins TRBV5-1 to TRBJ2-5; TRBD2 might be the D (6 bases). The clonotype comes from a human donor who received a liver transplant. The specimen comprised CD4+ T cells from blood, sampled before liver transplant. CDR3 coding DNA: TGCGCCAGCAGCTTGGGTAGCGGAATGGAGACCCAGTACTTC. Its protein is CASSLGSGMETQYF.